The 13 T cell receptor beta chains given below trace back to one sample, sequenced in a study of brain T cells in children with intractable seizures. Assay: immunoSEQ multiplex PCR; the TCRdb copy retains only in-frame clones and omits some. In the table there are hundreds of thousands of clones, approximately 93% of which are singletons. Time point defined: blood from clinic visit 5 months post-surgery; TSC patient then seizure free. The starting material was peripheral blood, obtained about 5 months after surgery. These receptor sequences come from a boy younger than two with tuberous sclerosis and intractable seizures.

Only a few counts were recorded for this clone. The chain couples TRBV5-5 to TRBJ2-7, with 10 bases fitting TRBD1. CDR3 size: 14 residues. Germline CDR1 and CDR2: SGHKS and YYEKEE (reference sequence). V lost 5 bases, J lost 5 bases, and 7 bases stayed unmatched. DNA of the CDR3: TGTGCCAGCAGGACGGGACAGGGGACGAACGAGCAGTACTTC. Protein product: CASRTGQGTNEQYF.

This chain connects TRBV24-1 to TRBJ2-1; 7 nucleotides agree with TRBD2. V lost 0 bases to trimming and J lost 5 bases; unmatched junction nucleotides: 6. The CDR3 length is 16 residues. CDR1 KGHDR and CDR2 SFDVKD come from the germline V gene. The CDR3 loop reads CATSDLPSGTHNEQFF. CDR3 coding DNA: TGTGCCACCAGTGATTTGCCTAGCGGAACCCACAATGAGCAGTTCTTC.

This rearrangement joins TRBV4-1 to TRBJ2-7; TRBD1 agrees at 7 bases. CDR1 MGHRA and CDR2 YSYEKL come from the germline V gene. V lost 1 base and J lost 2; bases outside the gene matches: 8. The CDR3 runs 16 residues. This CDR3 is CASSQAIQGLAYEQYF. Written as DNA, the CDR3 is TGCGCCAGCAGCCAAGCGATACAGGGGTTGGCCTACGAGCAGTACTTC.

This chain uses TRBV30 with TRBJ2-3; TRBD2 might be the D (6 bases). With 2 bases removed from V and 0 bases from J, the gap between germline ends came to 9 bases. Germline-derived CDR1 and CDR2 are GTSNPN and SVGIG (reference sequence). The CDR3 runs to 14 residues. The CDR3 nucleotides are TGTGCCTGGAGTAGGGAGGCTAGCACAGATACGCAGTATTTT. Translation gives CAWSREASTDTQYF.

The chain recombines TRBV9 with TRBJ2-7; 8 positions agree with TRBD2. This CDR3 contains 16 residues. The germline gives CDR1 SGDLS, CDR2 YYNGEE. Trimming at V came to 0 bases and at J to 3 bases, leaving 8 bases not matched to a gene. CDR3 nucleotide sequence: TGTGCCAGCAGCGTAGGGGGTCTAGCGGGCGTCTACGAGCAGTACTTC. As protein: CASSVGGLAGVYEQYF.

As DNA, the CDR3 is TGTGCCACCAGTGATCTGACTAGCGGGAGTGATACGCAGTATTTT. It yields the protein CATSDLTSGSDTQYF. The chain combines TRBV24-1 with TRBJ2-3, with 12 bases lining up with TRBD2. Germline assignment: CDR1 KGHDR and CDR2 SFDVKD. CDR3 size: 15 residues. The V gene end was trimmed by 3 bases and the J gene end by 6 bases; junction bases not matched to a gene: 3.

The V and J genes are TRBV5-6 and TRBJ2-7; D possibly matches TRBD1 or TRBD2 (5 bases each). CDR3 length: 14 residues. The V gene's germline CDR1 is SGHDT and CDR2 YYEEEE. V was pared by 3 bases and J by 3 bases, with 13 bases between. The CDR3 nucleotides are TGTGCCAGCAGCTCCGGGACCGACGACTACGAGCAGTACTTC. Residues: CASSSGTDDYEQYF.

Concerning this clone: Other nucleotide sequences from this sample produce the same CDR3. The chain recombines TRBV27 with TRBJ2-1; 7 bases are a match to TRBD2. V lost 2 bases to trimming and J lost 4 bases; unmatched junction nucleotides: 2. CDR1 is MNHEY and CDR2 is SMNVEV in the germline V gene (reference sequence). The CDR3 runs to 14 residues. For the CDR3, the DNA is TGTGCCAGCAGTTTAGGGGGAGGGTACAATGAGCAGTTCTTC. Translated: CASSLGGGYNEQFF.

This chain links TRBV5-6 with TRBJ1-2; D not resolved. The germline V gene encodes CDR1 SGHDT and CDR2 YYEEEE. The V end was cut by 5 bases, the J end by 5 bases, with 13 bases between. This CDR3 is 13 amino acids long. CDR3 amino acids: CASRTAIFYGYTF. CDR3 sequence (DNA): TGTGCCAGCAGGACCGCTATCTTTTATGGCTACACCTTC.

The V gene is TRBV21-1, the J gene TRBJ2-5. TRBV21-1 is deemed a pseudogene. The CDR3 sequence is 10 residues long. The CDR3, as DNA: TGTGCCAGCGGGGAAGAGACCCAGTACTTC. Its translation is CASGEETQYF.

The chain is built from TRBV9 and TRBJ2-7, with 9 bases fitting TRBD1. The ends lost 4 bases at V and 2 bases at J; junction bases unmatched: 4. CDR3 length: 14 amino acids. CDR1 and CDR2 from the germline V gene are SGDLS and YYNGEE. For the CDR3, the DNA is TGTGCCAGCAGCTCCACAGGGGGCCCCTACGAGCAGTACTTC. Residues: CASSSTGGPYEQYF.

The rearrangement uses TRBV6-5 and TRBJ2-1, with D maybe TRBD1 (5 bases). Trimming shortened V by 4 bases and J by 6 bases, and 7 bases separated the two germline ends. CDR1 MNHEY and CDR2 SVGAGI come from the germline V gene. The CDR3 sequence is 12 residues long. CDR3 DNA sequence: TGTGCCAGCAGTTCCAGGGTCAATGAGCAGTTCTTC. This sequence encodes CASSSRVNEQFF.

The chain joins TRBV20-1 to TRBJ1-5; 9 positions agree with TRBD1. The CDR3 runs 13 residues. Trimming removed 3 bases from V and 7 bases from J; junction bases left unmatched: 4. Germline loops: CDR1 DFQATT, CDR2 SNEGSKA (reference sequence). CDR3 sequence (DNA): TGCAGTGCTAGTCCGGGACAGGGACAGCCCCAGCATTTT. Amino acids: CSASPGQGQPQHF.